This TCR beta chain emerged from a study of T cells after yellow fever vaccination. TCRdb re-called the 5' RACE reads with MiXCR, one entry per CDR3 protein. The sample consists of tens of thousands of distinct CDR3 sequences, approximately 5.9% of them appearing once. This clonotype has at least ten counts. Trimming left V 5 bases short and J 1 base short, with 15 bases between. Germline CDR1 and CDR2: SGHVS and FQNEAQ. The CDR3 has 16 amino acids. The sequencing here drew on CD4+ T cells sorted from PBMCs, taken around 16 days after the first yellow fever vaccination. This chain uses TRBV7-8 with TRBJ2-4, with D maybe TRBD2 (7 bases). The source of this sequence is a man younger than 30 who received the YFV17D yellow fever vaccine. The CDR3 region has the DNA TGTGCCAGCAGCGACAGGCGACTAGCTGCCAAAAACATTCAGTACTTC. Translating it yields CASSDRRLAAKNIQYF.